Each of the 8 T cell receptor beta chains below was sequenced from the same sample in a study of T cell changes during pregnancy in multiple sclerosis. Assay used: immunoSEQ multiplex PCR; TCRdb lists only in-frame clones, some missing. The data show about 72,000 clones, roughly 91% seen once. The specimen comprised peripheral blood, sampled in the third trimester of pregnancy. These receptors were collected from a female donor in good health, enrolled as a control in a pregnancy study.

J is TRBJ2-7 and V is TRBV4-3; TRBD2 matches at 8 bases. Germline CDR1 reads LGHNA; CDR2 reads YSLEER. V dropped 0 bases and J dropped 5; count of bases not matched to a gene: 15. This CDR3 contains 18 residues. The CDR3 sequence: CASSQDLSAGGPLHEQYF. CDR3 coding DNA: TGCGCCAGCAGCCAAGATCTGAGCGCGGGAGGTCCTCTTCACGAGCAGTACTTC.

This clone was seen only once. The chain employs TRBV10-3 and TRBJ2-7, with D possibly matching TRBD2 (6 bases). Germline V gene sequence: CDR1 ENHRY, CDR2 SYGVKD. Trimming stripped 2 bases from V and 3 bases from J, with 11 bases between. This CDR3 contains 14 residues. This chain's CDR3 is CAISEGTEGYEQYF. In DNA form, the CDR3 reads TGTGCCATCAGTGAGGGGACGGAGGGCTACGAGCAGTACTTC.

The rearrangement links TRBV6-6 to TRBJ2-7, with 10 bases lining up with TRBD1. The CDR3 covers 14 residues. The V gene's germline CDR1 is MNHNY and CDR2 SVGAGI (reference sequence). The junction had 5 bases not matched to a gene; V was cut back by 7 bases and J by 2 bases. The DNA of the CDR3 is TGTGCCAGCACCGACAGGGGGCGCACCTACGAGCAGTACTTC. It is translated as CASTDRGRTYEQYF.

CDR3 DNA sequence: TGTGCCAGCAGTGGGGAAGTAGGGGCCACTGAAGCTTTCTTT. Protein product: CASSGEVGATEAFF. The chain employs TRBV27 and TRBJ1-1, with a possible D match to TRBD1 (5 bases). Germline CDR1 reads MNHEY; CDR2 reads SMNVEV (reference sequence). V lost 5 bases and J lost 4, with 14 bases in between. The CDR3 has 14 amino acids.

The V gene is TRBV7-2, the J gene TRBJ2-7; 14 bases map to TRBD2. The length of the CDR3 is 15 residues. V lost 6 bases to trimming and J lost 6 bases; unmatched junction nucleotides: 7. Germline CDR1 and CDR2: SGHTA and FQGNSA. In DNA, the CDR3 is TGTGCCAGCAGACTTCCCGGGACTAGCGGGGGCGAGCAGTACTTC. Its translation is CASRLPGTSGGEQYF.

The rearrangement links TRBV28 to TRBJ2-3, with 7 bases matching TRBD1. Germline values: CDR1 MDHEN, CDR2 SYDVKM. Trimming at V came to 7 bases and at J to 0 bases, leaving 4 bases not matched to a gene. The CDR3 loop spans 14 amino acids. The CDR3 protein is CASTQGGSTDTQYF. The CDR3 DNA is TGTGCCAGCACCCAAGGGGGCAGCACAGATACGCAGTATTTT.

This chain links TRBV5-4 with TRBJ2-5; D perhaps matches TRBD1 (5 bases). From germline, CDR1 is SGHNT and CDR2 YYREEE (reference sequence). The V end was cut by 0 bases, the J end by 5 bases, with 14 bases between. This CDR3 has 15 amino acids. CDR3 amino acids: CASSLEGMKGETQYF. Here the CDR3 DNA reads TGTGCCAGCAGCTTGGAAGGGATGAAGGGGGAGACCCAGTACTTC.

This clone has only one observation. The chain's CDR3 is CASSLRQSNSPLHF. The CDR3 DNA reads as TGCGCCAGCAGCTTAAGACAGAGTAATTCACCCCTCCACTTT. The chain carries TRBV5-1 and TRBJ1-6; D may be TRBD1 (5 bases). V was clipped by 2 bases and J by 6 bases, with 9 bases between them. The CDR3 extends over 14 amino acids. Germline V CDR1 and CDR2: SGHRS, YFSETQ. The full variable domain, completed using reference TRBV5-1 and TRBJ1-6, is KAGVTQTPRYLIKTRGQQVTLSCSPISGHRSVSWYQQTPGQGLQFLFEYFSETQRNKGNFPGRFSGRQFSNSRSEMNVSTLELGDSALYLCASSLRQSNSPLHFGNGTRLTVT.